This T cell receptor beta chain was captured by sequencing in a study of cytomegalovirus exposure and HLA in healthy donors. Study findings and constraints: About 90% or about 30% of the time was how often most TCR beta V segments were productive, according to an earlier analysis. The likely origin of a cluster of highly shared sequence variants was a sequencing artifact.

Worth noting for this clone: No antigen is known for it.

This CDR3 spans 13 amino acids. Per the germline V gene, CDR1 is SGHTA and CDR2 is FQGNSA. V was cut by 5 bases and J by 4 bases, with 10 bases left in between. The PCR used 60 Vbeta and 13 Jbeta primers. Using immunoSEQ multiplex PCR, the repertoire was profiled, and TCRdb retains in-frame clones only, with some absent. Of fewer than 250,000 clones in the sample, more than 60% were seen once. Sequenced: PBMCs. The V and J genes are TRBV7-2 and TRBJ2-3, with D possibly matching TRBD2 (5 bases). The clonotype originates from a woman aged 25 to 39 in good health and CMV-seropositive. DNA for the CDR3: TGTGCCAGCAGCCCAGCGGATTCAGATACGCAGTATTTT. Amino acid sequence: CASSPADSDTQYF.